This T cell receptor (beta chain) was identified during a study of OX40 agonist ivuxolimab in advanced cancers. The germline V gene has CDR1 SEHNR and CDR2 FQNEAQ (reference sequence). The CDR3 loop spans 14 amino acids. V lost 5 bases to trimming and J lost 5 bases, with 15 bases between them. TCRdb's copy holds only in-frame clones and misses some; the assay was immunoSEQ multiplex PCR. The data hold some 64,000 clones, with about nine tenths observed a single time. The sample here was CD4+ or CD8+ T cells sorted from blood, taken in a trial of the OX40 agonist ivuxolimab. V usage is TRBV7-9 and J usage is TRBJ2-5; D perhaps matches TRBD2 (6 bases). This sequence originates from an adult with an advanced solid tumor such as melanoma, head and neck, liver or kidney cancer. The CDR3 spells CASSPRVAGETQYF. In DNA, the CDR3 is TGTGCCAGCAGCCCTCGGGTGGCGGGGGAGACCCAGTACTTC.